The text below deals with one T cell receptor (beta chain). Its antigen is not identified. The source of the sample is a study of CD8 T cells in Susac syndrome. Study details: Of the sequenced Susac syndrome patients, over 5 had active disease and eight were in remission. Whole-study results and caveats: Clonal expansion of Susac CD8+ cells peaked in TEMRA cells, and it also peaked in active patients.

The CDR3 loop spans 14 amino acids. With 4 bases removed from V and 5 bases from J, the gap between germline ends came to 14 bases. In germline, CDR1 is LGHNA, CDR2 YSLEER. Random-hexamer reverse transcription was applied to roughly 0.45 to 1 ug RNA. A multiplex approach, immunoSEQ multiplex PCR, amplified TCR beta CDR3 across 54 Vbeta and 13 Jbeta. From the immunoSEQ multiplex PCR reads, TCRdb called clonotypes with MiXCR, one entry per CDR3 protein. Counted here are roughly 86,000 distinct CDR3 sequences, roughly 96% occurring once; the ten biggest clones make up 0.62%. Specimen: CD8+ T cells from PBMCs. The rearrangement links TRBV4-3 to TRBJ1-1; D may be TRBD1 (6 bases). This clonotype was obtained from a human donor with Susac syndrome. CDR3 residues: CASSPDLQGTEAFF. The CDR3 nucleotides read TGCGCCAGCAGCCCCGATTTGCAGGGGACTGAAGCTTTCTTT.